The entry that follows covers one T cell receptor beta chain sequence. The antigen remains undetermined. The record originates from a study of T cells in localized non-small cell lung cancer. Whole-study results and caveats: Investigators sequenced only a single tumor region, leaving heterogeneity possible. Median detection of top 100 tumor clones in adjacent lung was approximately 50 clones.

This CDR3 region has 16 residues. Germline CDR1 SGHNT, CDR2 YENEEA. V dropped 3 bases and J dropped 8 bases, with 19 bases sitting between them. Profiled with immunoSEQ multiplex PCR; TCRdb holds only in-frame clones, not every one. The sample has under 3,500 clones, 27% seen once; the top ten hold 7.5% to 8%. The chain employs TRBV11-3 and TRBJ1-4; unclear D gene. The sequence derives from a man aged 35-75 years with stage I lung adenocarcinoma. The sequenced sample was normal lung tissue next to the tumor, obtained before any cancer treatment. CDR3 DNA: TGTGCCAGCAGCTTGGCCCTAAGGAAACAGTACGAAAAACTGTTTTTT. Translating it yields CASSLALRKQYEKLFF.